This T cell receptor (beta chain) stems from a study of T cells in Graves' hyperthyroidism and ophthalmopathy. Study conclusions and caveats: The model anticipated ophthalmopathy a median around six months pre-onset.

For the diagnoses, clinical symptoms, serum thyroxine and TRAb, thyroid ultrasound and orbital computed tomography were used. Comments on this clonotype: What it recognizes is unknown.

RNA transcripts served as the template for amplifying TCR beta CDR3 regions. HTBI primers drove first-round RT-PCR of the TCR CDR3. TCRdb redid the calling of the multiplex PCR reads with MiXCR, one entry per CDR3 protein. Of 700,000 or so distinct CDR3 sequences detected, about 16% appear once; the ten largest clones hold around 7.7%. The CDR3 runs 14 residues. Germline V CDR1 and CDR2: SGDLS, YYNGEE. Trimming cost V 7 bases and J 6 bases; bases outside gene matches: 6. The chain links TRBV9 to TRBJ2-1; 11 bases agree with TRBD2. The receptor's source is a man between 18 and 35 years old with Graves' hyperthyroidism. The sample comprised blood. The CDR3 region has the DNA TGTGCCAGCGCTACTAGCGGGAGCGGCAATGAGCAGTTCTTC. It encodes CASATSGSGNEQFF.